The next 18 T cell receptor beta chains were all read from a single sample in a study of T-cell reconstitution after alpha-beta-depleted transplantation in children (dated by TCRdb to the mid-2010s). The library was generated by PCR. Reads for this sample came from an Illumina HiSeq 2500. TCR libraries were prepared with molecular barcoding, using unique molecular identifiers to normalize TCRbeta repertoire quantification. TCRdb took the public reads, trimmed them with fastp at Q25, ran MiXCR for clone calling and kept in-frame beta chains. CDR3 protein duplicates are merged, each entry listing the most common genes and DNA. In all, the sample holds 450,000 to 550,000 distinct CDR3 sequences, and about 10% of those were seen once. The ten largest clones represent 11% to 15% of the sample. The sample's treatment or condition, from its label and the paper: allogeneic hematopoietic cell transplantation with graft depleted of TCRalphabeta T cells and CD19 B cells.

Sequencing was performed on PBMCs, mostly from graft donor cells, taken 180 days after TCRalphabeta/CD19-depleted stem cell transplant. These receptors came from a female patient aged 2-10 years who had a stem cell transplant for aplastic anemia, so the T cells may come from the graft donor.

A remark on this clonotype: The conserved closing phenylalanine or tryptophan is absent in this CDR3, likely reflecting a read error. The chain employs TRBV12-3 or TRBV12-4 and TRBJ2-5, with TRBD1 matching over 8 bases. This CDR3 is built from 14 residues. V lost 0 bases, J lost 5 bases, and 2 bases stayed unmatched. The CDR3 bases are TGTGCCAGCAGTTTAGCGGACAGGGTTGAGACCCAGTACTCC. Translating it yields CASSLADRVETQYS.

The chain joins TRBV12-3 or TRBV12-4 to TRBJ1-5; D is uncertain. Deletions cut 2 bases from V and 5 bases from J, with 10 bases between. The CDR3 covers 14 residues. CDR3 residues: CASSLWPEYQPQHF. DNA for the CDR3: TGTGCCAGCAGTTTATGGCCCGAATATCAGCCCCAGCATTTT.

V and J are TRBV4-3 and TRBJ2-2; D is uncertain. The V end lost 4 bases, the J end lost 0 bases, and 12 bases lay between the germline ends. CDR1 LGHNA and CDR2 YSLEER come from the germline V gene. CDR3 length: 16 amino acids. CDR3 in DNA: TGCGCCAGCAGCCTTACAGCGCCCACGAACACCGGGGAGCTGTTTTTT. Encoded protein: CASSLTAPTNTGELFF.

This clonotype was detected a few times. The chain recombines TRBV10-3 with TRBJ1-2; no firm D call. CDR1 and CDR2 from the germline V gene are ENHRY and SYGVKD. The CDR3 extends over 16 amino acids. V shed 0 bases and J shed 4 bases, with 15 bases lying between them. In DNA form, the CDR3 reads TGTGCCATCAGTGAGTCTGGACCCCTAAACGGCTATGGCTACACCTTC. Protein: CAISESGPLNGYGYTF.

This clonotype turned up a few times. The CDR3 nucleotides are TGTGCCAGCGGGACAGGGGACATCGGGCCCCTGGGAAAACTGTTTTTT. It codes for CASGTGDIGPLGKLFF. The chain combines TRBV7-9 with TRBJ1-4, with 10 bases aligning to TRBD1. The V segment lost 8 bases and the J segment 10 bases; nucleotides outside the gene matches: 16. From germline, CDR1 is SEHNR and CDR2 FQNEAQ (reference sequence). This CDR3 spans 16 amino acids.

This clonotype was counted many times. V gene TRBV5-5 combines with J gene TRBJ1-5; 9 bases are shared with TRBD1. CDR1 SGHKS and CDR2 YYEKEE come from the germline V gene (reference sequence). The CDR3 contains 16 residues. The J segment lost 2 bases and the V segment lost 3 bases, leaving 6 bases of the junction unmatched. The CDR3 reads CASSWGTGFGNQPQHF. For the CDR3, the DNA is TGTGCCAGCAGCTGGGGGACAGGGTTCGGCAATCAGCCCCAGCATTTT. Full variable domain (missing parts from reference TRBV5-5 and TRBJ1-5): DAGVTQSPTHLIKTRGQQVTLRCSPISGHKSVSWYQQVLGQGPQFIFQYYEKEERGRGNFPDRFSARQFPNYSSELNVNALLLGDSALYLCASSWGTGFGNQPQHFGDGTRLSIL.

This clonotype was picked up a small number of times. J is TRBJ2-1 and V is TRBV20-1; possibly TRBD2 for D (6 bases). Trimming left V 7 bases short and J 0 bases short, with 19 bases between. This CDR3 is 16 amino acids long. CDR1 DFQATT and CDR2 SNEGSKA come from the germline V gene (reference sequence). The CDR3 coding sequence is TGCAGTGGCAATACCCTGACTAGACCCTCCTACAATGAGCAGTTCTTC. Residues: CSGNTLTRPSYNEQFF.

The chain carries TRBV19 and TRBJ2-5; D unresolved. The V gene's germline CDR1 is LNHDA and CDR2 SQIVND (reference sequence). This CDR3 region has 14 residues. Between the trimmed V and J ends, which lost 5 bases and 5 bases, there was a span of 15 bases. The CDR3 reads CASSARTTPETQYF. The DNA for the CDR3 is TGTGCCAGTAGTGCCCGTACTACGCCCGAGACCCAGTACTTC. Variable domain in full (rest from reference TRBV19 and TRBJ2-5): DGGITQSPKYLFRKEGQNVTLSCEQNLNHDAMYWYRQDPGQGLRLIYYSQIVNDFQKGDIAEGYSVSREKKESFPLTVTSAQKNPTAFYLCASSARTTPETQYFGPGTRLLVL.

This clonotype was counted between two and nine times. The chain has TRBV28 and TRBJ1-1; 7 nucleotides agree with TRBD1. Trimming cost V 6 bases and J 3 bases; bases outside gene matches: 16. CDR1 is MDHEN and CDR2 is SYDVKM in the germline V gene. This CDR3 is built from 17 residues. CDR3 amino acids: CASRGNRGSLLDTEAFF. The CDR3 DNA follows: TGTGCCAGCAGAGGTAACAGGGGATCCTTGTTGGACACTGAAGCTTTCTTT.

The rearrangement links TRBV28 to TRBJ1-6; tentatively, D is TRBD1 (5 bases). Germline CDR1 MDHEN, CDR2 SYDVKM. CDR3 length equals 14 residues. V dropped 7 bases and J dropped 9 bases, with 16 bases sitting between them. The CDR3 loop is CASIQARGGSPLHF. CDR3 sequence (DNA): TGTGCCAGCATCCAGGCAAGGGGTGGTTCACCCCTCCACTTT.

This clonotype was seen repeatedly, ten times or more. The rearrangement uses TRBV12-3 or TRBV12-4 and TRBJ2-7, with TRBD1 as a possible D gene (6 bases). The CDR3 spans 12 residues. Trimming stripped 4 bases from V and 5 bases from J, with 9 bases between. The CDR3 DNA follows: TGTGCCAGCAGTTCCAGGGGTCACGAGCAGTACGTC. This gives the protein CASSSRGHEQYV.

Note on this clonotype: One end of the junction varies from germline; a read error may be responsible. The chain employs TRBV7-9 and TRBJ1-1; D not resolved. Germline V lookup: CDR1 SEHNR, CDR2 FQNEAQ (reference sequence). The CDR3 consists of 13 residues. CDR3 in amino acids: CASALDVGTESFF. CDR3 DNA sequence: TGTGCCAGCGCCCTAGACGTGGGCACTGAATCTTTCTTT.

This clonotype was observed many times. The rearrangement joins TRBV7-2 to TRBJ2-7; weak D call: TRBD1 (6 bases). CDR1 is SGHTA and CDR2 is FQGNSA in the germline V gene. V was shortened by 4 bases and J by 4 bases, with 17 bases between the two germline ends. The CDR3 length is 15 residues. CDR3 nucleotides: TGTGCCAGCAGCTCCCCAACGGGACATCATTACGAGCAGTACTTC. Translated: CASSSPTGHHYEQYF.

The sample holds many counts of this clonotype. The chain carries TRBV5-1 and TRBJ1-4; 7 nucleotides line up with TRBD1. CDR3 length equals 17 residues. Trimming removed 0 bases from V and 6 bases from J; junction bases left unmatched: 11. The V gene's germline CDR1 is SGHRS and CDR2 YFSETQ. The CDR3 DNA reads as TGCGCCAGCAGCTTGGGGTGGAACAGGGGCGAATATGAAAAACTGTTTTTT. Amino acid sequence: CASSLGWNRGEYEKLFF.

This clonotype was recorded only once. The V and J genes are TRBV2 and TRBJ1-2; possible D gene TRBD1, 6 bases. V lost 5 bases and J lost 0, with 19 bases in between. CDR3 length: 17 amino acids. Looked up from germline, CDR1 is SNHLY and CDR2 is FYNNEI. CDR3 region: CASSPRGIRNSNYGYTF. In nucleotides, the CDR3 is TGTGCCAGCAGTCCAAGGGGGATAAGGAATTCTAACTATGGCTACACCTTC.

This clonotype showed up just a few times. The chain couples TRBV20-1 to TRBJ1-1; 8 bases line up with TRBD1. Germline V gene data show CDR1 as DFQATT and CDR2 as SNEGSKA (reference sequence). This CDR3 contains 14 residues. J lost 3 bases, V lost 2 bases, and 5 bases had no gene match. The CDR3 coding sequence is TGCAGTGCTAGACCAAACAGGGGGGACACTGAAGCTTTCTTT. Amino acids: CSARPNRGDTEAFF.

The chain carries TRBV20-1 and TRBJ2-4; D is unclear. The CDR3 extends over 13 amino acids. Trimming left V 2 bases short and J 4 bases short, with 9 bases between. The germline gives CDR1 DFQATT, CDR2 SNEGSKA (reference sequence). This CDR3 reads CSARFGPKNIQYF. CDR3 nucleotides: TGCAGTGCTAGATTCGGGCCGAAAAACATTCAGTACTTC.

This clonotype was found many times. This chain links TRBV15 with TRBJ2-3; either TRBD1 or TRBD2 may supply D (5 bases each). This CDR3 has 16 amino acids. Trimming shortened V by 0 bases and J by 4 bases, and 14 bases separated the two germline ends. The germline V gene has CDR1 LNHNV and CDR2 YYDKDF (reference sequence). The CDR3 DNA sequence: TGTGCCACCAGCAGAGAGAGGCCGGTGGGGGCAGATACGCAGTATTTT. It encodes CATSRERPVGADTQYF.